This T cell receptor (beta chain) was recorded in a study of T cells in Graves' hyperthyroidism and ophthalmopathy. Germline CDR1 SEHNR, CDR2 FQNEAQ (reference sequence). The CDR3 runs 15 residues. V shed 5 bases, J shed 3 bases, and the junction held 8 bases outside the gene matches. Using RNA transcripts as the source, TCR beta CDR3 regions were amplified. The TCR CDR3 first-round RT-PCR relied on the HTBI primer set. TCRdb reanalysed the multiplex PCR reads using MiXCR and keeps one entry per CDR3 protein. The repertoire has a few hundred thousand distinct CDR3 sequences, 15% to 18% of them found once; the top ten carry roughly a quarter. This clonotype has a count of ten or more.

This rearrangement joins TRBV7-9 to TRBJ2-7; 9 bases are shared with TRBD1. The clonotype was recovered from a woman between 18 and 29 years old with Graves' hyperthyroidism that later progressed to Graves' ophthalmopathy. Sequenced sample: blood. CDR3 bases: TGTGCCAGCAGCCCAATCGACAGGGGGGACTACGAGCAGTACTTC. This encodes CASSPIDRGDYEQYF.